Each of the 11 T cell receptor beta chains below was sequenced from the same sample in a study of T cell changes during pregnancy in multiple sclerosis (dated by TCRdb to between 2018 and 2021). The protocol used for the library was the immunoSEQ multiplex PCR assay. In its TCRdb copy, this immuneACCESS table keeps in-frame sequences only and misses some clones. Where compared with another copy, unresolved V genes explain less than half of these, and the others have no known cause. Here the sample has tens of thousands of clones; roughly 87% occur a single time. The biggest ten clones account for less than 2% of the sample. Sequenced material: peripheral blood, taken in the first trimester of pregnancy. Receptor source: a female donor with multiple sclerosis, enrolled in a pregnancy study.

The rearrangement joins TRBV7-8 to TRBJ2-3; tentatively, D is TRBD2 (5 bases). The CDR3 contains 16 residues. V was trimmed by 5 bases and J by 0 bases, leaving 15 bases between them. The germline gives CDR1 SGHVS, CDR2 FQNEAQ. The CDR3 DNA sequence: TGTGCCAGCAGCCCGAGGCCTTCGGGAAGCACAGATACGCAGTATTTT. It encodes CASSPRPSGSTDTQYF.

The rearrangement links TRBV5-3 to TRBJ1-1, with TRBD1 identical over 10 bases. TRBV5-3 is marked as an open reading frame, function uncertain. V shed 4 bases, J shed 3 bases, and the junction held 9 bases outside the gene matches. This CDR3 has 16 residues. CDR3 amino acids: CARSRQGAVRDTEAFF. The CDR3 DNA follows: TGTGCCAGAAGCCGACAGGGGGCCGTGAGGGACACTGAAGCTTTCTTT.

The chain links TRBV6-5 to TRBJ2-7; unclear D gene. The CDR3 sequence is 13 residues long. Trimming pared 4 bases from V and 3 bases from J, leaving 10 bases between. The germline V gene has CDR1 MNHEY and CDR2 SVGAGI. The CDR3, as DNA: TGTGCCAGCAGTTCCGGAGTGGGCTACGAGCAGTACTTC. It yields the protein CASSSGVGYEQYF.

The chain combines TRBV30 with TRBJ2-1; 8 positions agree with TRBD1. Trimming removed 4 bases from V and 3 bases from J; junction bases left unmatched: 5. Germline V gene data show CDR1 as GTSNPN and CDR2 as SVGIG (reference sequence). CDR3 length: 14 amino acids. CDR3 bases: TGTGCCTGGACCCATGACAGGGGCTACAATGAGCAGTTCTTC. This gives the protein CAWTHDRGYNEQFF.

The chain recombines TRBV28 with TRBJ1-1; D is ambiguous. The CDR3 runs 13 residues. Trimming pared 3 bases from V and 1 base from J, leaving 6 bases between. Germline V gene data show CDR1 as MDHEN and CDR2 as SYDVKM. CDR3 sequence reads: CASSFGGNTEAFF. In DNA, the CDR3 is TGTGCCAGCAGTTTCGGAGGGAACACTGAAGCTTTCTTT. The whole variable domain, remainder taken from reference TRBV28 and TRBJ1-1, is DVKVTQSSRYLVKRTGEKVFLECVQDMDHENMFWYRQDPGLGLRLIYFSYDVKMKEKGDIPEGYSVSREKKERFSLILESASTNQTSMYLCASSFGGNTEAFFGQGTRLTVV.

DNA for the CDR3: TGTGCCAGCAGTTACTCGAGTTGGGAGGGCTACGAGCAGTACTTC. Its translation: CASSYSSWEGYEQYF. The chain combines TRBV6-5 with TRBJ2-7; 7 bases map to TRBD2. The J segment lost 3 bases and the V segment lost 0 bases, leaving 5 bases of the junction unmatched. The germline CDR1 and CDR2 sequences are MNHEY and SVGAGI. The CDR3 spans 15 residues.

The CDR3 reads CASSLFSAGNYNEQFF. As DNA, the CDR3 is TGTGCCAGCAGTTTATTCTCAGCGGGTAACTACAATGAGCAGTTCTTC. This chain links TRBV27 with TRBJ2-1, with D possibly TRBD2 on 6 matching bases. In germline, CDR1 is MNHEY, CDR2 SMNVEV (reference sequence). The CDR3 is 16 residues long. Trimming stripped 1 base from V and 3 bases from J, with 13 bases between.

This clone was detected only once. The V gene is TRBV6-5, the J gene TRBJ2-7, with a possible D match to TRBD1 (6 bases). Trimming removed 5 bases from V and 3 bases from J, with 17 bases in between. Germline V gene data show CDR1 as MNHEY and CDR2 as SVGAGI. The CDR3 loop spans 15 amino acids. Here the CDR3 reads CASSNPGVPLYEQYF. CDR3 nucleotide sequence: TGTGCCAGCAGTAACCCAGGGGTCCCCCTCTACGAGCAGTACTTC.

The rearrangement links TRBV28 to TRBJ1-2; TRBD1 matches 7 bases. Germline CDR1 is MDHEN and CDR2 is SYDVKM. The V segment lost 5 bases and the J segment 7 bases; nucleotides outside the gene matches: 10. The CDR3 is 14 residues long. CDR3 nucleotide sequence: TGTGCCAGCAGTCCCGTACAGGGGTCTTTTGGCTACACCTTC. The encoded protein is CASSPVQGSFGYTF.

The J gene is TRBJ1-2, the V gene TRBV5-4; a weak D match, TRBD1 (5 bases). The CDR3 has 15 residues. V was trimmed by 5 bases and J by 2 bases, leaving 16 bases between them. Germline V gene sequence: CDR1 SGHNT, CDR2 YYREEE (reference sequence). The CDR3 coding sequence is TGTGCCAGCAGTTTATTACAGGATGGAAACTATGGCTACACCTTC. It yields the protein CASSLLQDGNYGYTF.

Only a few counts were recorded for this clone. This chain's CDR3 is CASSPRDSGGEKLFF. DNA for the CDR3: TGTGCCAGCTCACCGAGGGATTCAGGGGGTGAAAAACTGTTTTTT. V usage is TRBV18 and J usage is TRBJ1-4; TRBD1 agrees at 7 bases. The CDR3 sequence is 15 residues long. CDR1 and CDR2 (germline): KGHSH, LQKENI. Germline trimming cut 3 bases from V and 7 bases from J; bases unmatched to any gene: 8.